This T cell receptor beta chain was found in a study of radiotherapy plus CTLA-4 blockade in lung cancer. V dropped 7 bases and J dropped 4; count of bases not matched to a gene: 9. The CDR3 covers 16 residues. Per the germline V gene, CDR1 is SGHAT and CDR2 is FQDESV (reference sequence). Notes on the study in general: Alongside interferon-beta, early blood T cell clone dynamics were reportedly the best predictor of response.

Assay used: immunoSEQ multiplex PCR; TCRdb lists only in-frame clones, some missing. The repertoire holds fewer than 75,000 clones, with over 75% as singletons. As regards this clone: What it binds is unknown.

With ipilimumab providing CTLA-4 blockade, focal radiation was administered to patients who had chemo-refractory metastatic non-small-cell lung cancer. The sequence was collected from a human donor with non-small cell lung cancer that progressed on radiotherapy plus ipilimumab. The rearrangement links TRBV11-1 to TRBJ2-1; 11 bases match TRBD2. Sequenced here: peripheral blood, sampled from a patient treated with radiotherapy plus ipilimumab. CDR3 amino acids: CASKPPGLADYNEQFF. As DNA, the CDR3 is TGTGCCAGCAAACCGCCGGGACTAGCGGATTACAATGAGCAGTTCTTC.